This T cell receptor (beta chain) came from a study of cytomegalovirus exposure and HLA in healthy donors. Study-level information: Approximately 85 million unique TCRs from HLA-typed donors were held in an early data release.

The PCR had 60 Vbeta and 13 Jbeta primers. The assay was immunoSEQ multiplex PCR, and TCRdb's table has in-frame clones only and misses some. The sample has roughly 100,000 clones; roughly 79% are singletons. General observations from the study: An assumption of roughly uniform sequencing depth across donors underlay the presence/absence analyses. The availability of immune exposure information extended only to CMV serostatus. The study labeled 150 to 200 TCR beta chains cytomegalovirus-associated.

Germline CDR1 reads SGDLS; CDR2 reads YYNGEE. Deletions cut 0 bases from V and 4 bases from J, with 23 bases between. The length of the CDR3 is 18 residues. This clone has only a few counts. Its antigen is currently unknown. The TCR sequence derives from a woman aged 40 to 55 in good health and CMV-seronegative. The sequencing sample was made of PBMCs. This chain uses TRBV9 with TRBJ2-7, with D possibly TRBD1 on 6 matching bases. The DNA of the CDR3 is TGTGCCAGCAGCGTAGGGGGTTTCTTGGACAGTCCTACTTACGAGCAGTACTTC. This codes for CASSVGGFLDSPTYEQYF.